The sequence of this T cell receptor beta chain was determined in a study of CD8 T cells in Susac syndrome. This CDR3 comprises 14 residues. Germline V CDR1 and CDR2: LGHNA, YSLEER. V was cut by 0 bases and J by 0 bases, with 6 bases left in between. Reverse transcription of about 0.45 to 1 ug RNA was performed with random hexamers. Using its own MiXCR run on the immunoSEQ multiplex PCR reads, TCRdb lists one record per CDR3 protein. This sample yields roughly 110,000 distinct CDR3 sequences, of which about nine tenths are seen a single time; roughly 0.14% belongs to the top ten. The source of this sequence is a human donor in good health. V and J are TRBV4-3 and TRBJ2-7, with D hard to call. Sequencing was performed on CD4+ T cells from PBMCs. CDR3 in DNA: TGCGCCAGCAGCCAAGATCGCGGCTCCTACGAGCAGTACTTC. Amino acids: CASSQDRGSYEQYF.